These T cell receptor beta chains were read from a single sample in a study of cytomegalovirus exposure and HLA in healthy donors. TCRdb's copy holds only in-frame clones and misses some; the assay was immunoSEQ multiplex PCR. The sample consists of about 120,000 clones, 60% to 80% of them appearing once. The source material was PBMCs. Receptors originate from a man aged 45 to 65 in good health and CMV-seropositive. Each CDR3 is given with its conserved first and last residue. D genes are given only for firm matches. Some rows have no size entry. The others give once, few or many, or a class for an expanded clone.

once,TRBV10-2,TRBJ2-7,TRBD1,CASSESRGQGAGEQYF,TGCGCCAGCAGTGAGTCCCGGGGACAGGGGGCCGGGGAGCAGTACTTC
.,TRBV7-2,TRBJ1-2,.,CASSYRQVDGYTF,TGTGCCAGCAGCTACAGACAGGTTGATGGCTACACCTTC
.,TRBV29-1,TRBJ2-1,TRBD2,CSGTSGTWGNEQFF,TGCAGCGGGACAAGCGGGACCTGGGGCAATGAGCAGTTCTTC
few,TRBV4-1,TRBJ2-3,TRBD2,CASSRAGGLAEIYSTDTQYF,TGCGCCAGCAGCCGAGCGGGGGGACTAGCGGAAATTTATAGCACAGATACGCAGTATTTT
once,TRBV2,TRBJ1-2,TRBD1,CASDRQGGNTF,TGTGCCAGCGACCGACAGGGTGGTAACACCTTC
.,TRBV2,TRBJ2-5,TRBD2,CASRGGSGGAETQYF,TGTGCCAGCAGAGGTGGTAGCGGGGGGGCGGAGACCCAGTACTTC
.,TRBV6-5,TRBJ2-3,.,CASFARWTDTQYF,TGTGCCAGCTTCGCGCGGTGGACAGATACGCAGTATTTT
.,TRBV11-2,TRBJ1-1,.,CASSLNRQGSGKNTEAFF,TGTGCCAGCAGCTTAAACCGCCAGGGCTCTGGGAAAAACACTGAAGCTTTCTTT
once,TRBV30,TRBJ2-3,TRBD2,CAWSPGTSGNSTDTQYF,TGTGCCTGGAGTCCTGGGACTAGCGGGAACAGCACAGATACGCAGTATTTT
.,TRBV19,TRBJ1-1,TRBD1,CANKTGTNTEAFF,TGTGCCAATAAGACAGGGACGAACACTGAAGCTTTCTTT
.,TRBV11-2,TRBJ2-3,.,CASSRGFTDTDTQYF,TGTGCCAGCAGCCGAGGGTTTACAGACACAGATACGCAGTATTTT
.,TRBV19,TRBJ2-3,.,CASSLRDTQYF,TGTGCCAGTAGTCTACGAGATACGCAGTATTTT
.,TRBV11-3,TRBJ2-4,.,CASSPPQGNIQYF,TGTGCCAGCAGCCCCCCCCAGGGGAACATTCAGTACTTC
.,TRBV19,TRBJ1-5,TRBD1,CASRATGTVNQPQHF,TGTGCCAGTAGAGCAACCGGGACAGTGAATCAGCCCCAGCATTTT
few,TRBV29-1,TRBJ1-2,.,CSVGENGYTF,TGCAGCGTTGGGGAGAACGGCTACACCTTC
.,TRBV7-9,TRBJ1-4,TRBD1,CASTGGQGEKLFF,TGTGCCAGCACTGGAGGACAGGGTGAAAAACTGTTTTTT
.,TRBV2,TRBJ2-1,.,CASSAGKGDNEQFF,TGTGCCAGCAGTGCAGGGAAGGGGGACAATGAGCAGTTCTTC
.,TRBV2,TRBJ2-2,TRBD1,CASKRDRDTGELFF,TGTGCCAGCAAGAGGGACAGGGACACCGGGGAGCTGTTTTTT
.,TRBV19,TRBJ2-1,TRBD2,CASSIGGIAGVLSEQFF,TGTGCCAGTAGTATTGGCGGGATAGCGGGGGTATTGAGTGAGCAGTTCTTC
.,TRBV5-6,TRBJ2-5,TRBD2,CASSLLSSGGAETQYF,TGTGCCAGCAGCTTGTTATCTAGCGGGGGGGCCGAGACCCAGTACTTC